Below, one TCR beta chain is given with its context. The data originate from a study of blood T cell repertoires in COVID-19. Study-level information: PBMCs, B-cell-depleted T cells, or T cells were the source of the cDNA or gDNA that made up the material.

Per the original methods: Using reference gene primer amplification, nucleated cell counts were estimated. Libraries were prepared by immunoSEQ multiplex PCR; TCRdb keeps only in-frame clonotypes and omits some of them. V and J calls and clone size are copied from that table; D and trimming were computed from the DNA. Of about 310,000 clones in the sample, around 86% were seen once. The receptor's source is a man in his 70s with acute or convalescent COVID-19. Sequenced material: peripheral blood.

For the CDR3, the DNA is TGTGCCAGCTCACCACAGGGGAGGGAGCTGTTTTTT. This codes for CASSPQGRELFF. The V call is TRBV18, the J call TRBJ2-2; the D gene is possibly TRBD1 (5 bases). Germline V gene lookup returns CDR1 KGHSH and CDR2 LQKENI. The CDR3 extends over 12 amino acids. V lost 1 base and J 9 bases, leaving 6 bases between the germline ends.